Presented here are 21 T cell receptor beta chains from one specimen sequenced in a study of cytomegalovirus exposure and HLA in healthy donors. It was with 60 Vbeta and 13 Jbeta primers that the PCR ran. The data were produced by immunoSEQ multiplex PCR, yet TCRdb's version contains in-frame clones alone and is incomplete. The profile shows over 110,000 clones, roughly 80% of them singletons. The material sequenced was PBMCs. Source of these receptors: a man aged 18 to 29 in good health and CMV-seronegative.

The table lists this clone with a few counts. The rearrangement links TRBV4-3 to TRBJ2-7; a weak D match, TRBD1 (6 bases). The CDR3 covers 16 residues. CDR1 LGHNA and CDR2 YSLEER come from the germline V gene. V gave up 3 bases and J gave up 0 bases, with 15 bases separating them. CDR3 nucleotides: TGCGCCAGCAGCCAGGGTTCCGGGACACCCTCCTACGAGCAGTACTTC. This gives the protein CASSQGSGTPSYEQYF.

The chain joins TRBV4-3 to TRBJ1-6; D may be TRBD1 (6 bases). The CDR3 sequence is 15 residues long. Trimming took off 3 bases at V and 3 bases at J, with 9 bases between the two ends. Germline V gives CDR1 LGHNA, CDR2 YSLEER. The CDR3 region is CASSQGAIYNSPLHF. CDR3 nucleotide sequence: TGCGCCAGCAGCCAGGGGGCGATCTATAATTCACCCCTCCACTTT.

V and J are TRBV29-1 and TRBJ1-4; D perhaps matches TRBD1 (5 bases). Trimming left V 4 bases short and J 7 bases short, with 13 bases between. Germline V gene sequence: CDR1 SQVTM, CDR2 ANQGSEA. This CDR3 has 13 amino acids. CDR3 bases: TGCAGCGTTGGGAGGGGTAGCAGTGAAAAACTGTTTTTT. Translating it yields CSVGRGSSEKLFF. The full variable domain, in which reference TRBV29-1 and TRBJ1-4 provide the parts outside the CDR3, is SAVISQKPSRDICQRGTSLTIQCQVDSQVTMMFWYRQQPGQSLTLIATANQGSEATYESGFVIDKFPISRPNLTFSTLTVSNMSPEDSSIYLCSVGRGSSEKLFFGSGTQLSVL.

CDR3 bases: TGTGCCAGCAGCGTGGGGCCGGCAGGGGGCCTTCAGGAGACCCAGTACTTC. Protein: CASSVGPAGGLQETQYF. This chain joins TRBV9 and TRBJ2-5; 8 bases are a match to TRBD1. The V and J ends lost 2 bases and 5 bases, in that order; junction bases with no gene match: 14. CDR3 length: 17 residues. The germline V gene encodes CDR1 SGDLS and CDR2 YYNGEE. Based on the CDR3 plus reference TRBV9 and TRBJ2-5, the full variable domain is DSGVTQTPKHLITATGQRVTLRCSPRSGDLSVYWYQQSLDQGLQFLIQYYNGEERAKGNILERFSAQQFPDLHSELNLSSLELGDSALYFCASSVGPAGGLQETQYFGPGTRLLVL.

This sequence joins TRBV6-5 and TRBJ1-1; tentatively, D is TRBD1 (5 bases). The germline V and J ends were trimmed by 8 bases and 1 base, with 11 bases remaining between them. Germline V gives CDR1 MNHEY, CDR2 SVGAGI. CDR3 size: 13 residues. CDR3 sequence (DNA): TGTGCCAGCCGTTTAGACAGGAACACTGAAGCTTTCTTT. Its protein product is CASRLDRNTEAFF.

The rearrangement joins TRBV6-5 to TRBJ2-7, with 7 bases lining up with TRBD1. Germline assignment: CDR1 MNHEY and CDR2 SVGAGI. V lost 7 bases, J lost 4 bases, and 7 bases stayed unmatched. There are 13 residues in the CDR3. The CDR3 coding sequence is TGTGCCAGCAACATGGCAGGGGGTTACGAGCAGTACTTC. Amino acids: CASNMAGGYEQYF.

The chain couples TRBV2 to TRBJ2-1; D is perhaps TRBD2 (6 bases). Germline loops: CDR1 SNHLY, CDR2 FYNNEI. The CDR3 spans 15 residues. V shed 8 bases and J shed 7 bases, with 21 bases lying between them. The CDR3 bases are TGTGCCAGCCCGGACATCGGGGGATCAGTAAATGAGCAGTTCTTC. As protein: CASPDIGGSVNEQFF.

This sequence joins TRBV19 and TRBJ1-6, with TRBD1 as a possible D gene (6 bases). CDR1 is LNHDA, CDR2 SQIVND, per germline (reference sequence). CDR3 length: 13 amino acids. With 3 bases removed from V and 13 bases from J, the gap between germline ends came to 13 bases. CDR3 amino acids: CASSIGGVGPLHF. The CDR3 coding sequence is TGTGCCAGTAGTATTGGGGGCGTAGGGCCCCTCCACTTT.

The J gene is TRBJ2-5, the V gene TRBV30; the match to TRBD2 covers 7 bases. The last part of the DNA fits TRBJ2-7 better; the J call may be wrong. The length of the CDR3 is 11 residues. Looked up from germline, CDR1 is GTSNPN and CDR2 is SVGIG (reference sequence). This CDR3 reads CAWSGGYEQYF. In nucleotides, the CDR3 is TGTGCCTGGTCGGGGGGCTACGAGCAGTACTTC.

The chain combines TRBV11-2 with TRBJ2-2; D may be TRBD1 (6 bases). The V gene's germline CDR1 is SGHAT and CDR2 FQNNGV. CDR3 length: 15 residues. Between the trimmed V and J ends, which lost 2 bases and 0 bases, there was a span of 7 bases. CDR3 DNA sequence: TGTGCCAGCAGCTTATACAGGGCGAACACCGGGGAGCTGTTTTTT. Translating gives CASSLYRANTGELFF.

The J gene is TRBJ2-2, the V gene TRBV2; D unresolved. The CDR3 totals 11 residues. V lost 4 bases and J 6 bases, leaving 3 bases between the germline ends. From germline, CDR1 is SNHLY and CDR2 FYNNEI. This chain's CDR3 is CASSVAGELFF. In DNA, the CDR3 is TGTGCCAGCAGTGTAGCCGGGGAGCTGTTTTTT.

V and J are TRBV5-1 and TRBJ1-2; D might be TRBD1 (5 bases). Per germline, CDR1 SGHRS and CDR2 YFSETQ. The CDR3 loop spans 14 amino acids. V was shortened by 7 bases and J by 0 bases, with 13 bases between the two germline ends. CDR3 DNA sequence: TGCGCCAGCCAACCCCAGGGCGCTAACTATGGCTACACCTTC. It is translated as CASQPQGANYGYTF.

The rearrangement uses TRBV9 and TRBJ2-7; D possibly corresponds to TRBD2 (5 bases). Germline V CDR1 and CDR2: SGDLS, YYNGEE. V lost 0 bases, J lost 0 bases, and 10 bases lay in between. CDR3 length: 15 residues. CDR3 DNA: TGTGCCAGCAGCGTAGCCGAGGGCGGCTCCTACGAGCAGTACTTC. Its translation is CASSVAEGGSYEQYF. The complete variable domain, with remaining parts taken from reference TRBV9 and TRBJ2-7, reads DSGVTQTPKHLITATGQRVTLRCSPRSGDLSVYWYQQSLDQGLQFLIQYYNGEERAKGNILERFSAQQFPDLHSELNLSSLELGDSALYFCASSVAEGGSYEQYFGPGTRLTVT.

V gene TRBV7-6 combines with J gene TRBJ1-4, with 8 bases aligning to TRBD1. V dropped 3 bases and J dropped 4; count of bases not matched to a gene: 13. This CDR3 contains 18 residues. CDR1 and CDR2 from the germline V gene are SGHVS and FNYEAQ. The CDR3 sequence is CASSFQPGTGGSNEKLFF. The CDR3 DNA is TGTGCCAGCAGCTTCCAACCCGGGACAGGAGGAAGTAATGAAAAACTGTTTTTT. The whole variable domain, remainder taken from reference TRBV7-6 and TRBJ1-4, is GAGVSQSPRYKVTKRGQDVALRCDPISGHVSLYWYRQALGQGPEFLTYFNYEAQQDKSGLPNDRFSAERPEGSISTLTIQRTEQRDSAMYRCASSFQPGTGGSNEKLFFGSGTQLSVL.

The table lists this clone with a few counts. The chain recombines TRBV6-5 with TRBJ1-1; 8 bases fit TRBD1. CDR1 is MNHEY, CDR2 SVGAGI, per germline. The CDR3 totals 14 residues. J was trimmed by 11 bases and V by 6 bases; bases with no gene match: 14. CDR3 sequence (DNA): TGTGCCAGCAGCCCATTTCAGGGGGCCCCGAGGGCTTTCTTT. It codes for CASSPFQGAPRAFF.

The sample holds many counts of this clone. The rearrangement joins TRBV5-6 to TRBJ2-3; D is perhaps TRBD1 (6 bases). Per the germline V gene, CDR1 is SGHDT and CDR2 is YYEEEE. V was cut by 3 bases and J by 3 bases, with 17 bases left in between. This CDR3 region has 16 residues. The CDR3 here is CASSSRSYRVTDTQYF. CDR3 DNA: TGTGCCAGCAGCTCCCGAAGTTACAGGGTAACAGATACGCAGTATTTT.

This clone was seen once. The V gene is TRBV19, the J gene TRBJ2-7; D gene ambiguous. This CDR3 spans 14 amino acids. Germline values: CDR1 LNHDA, CDR2 SQIVND (reference sequence). The ends were cut back, 1 base at V and 6 bases at J, with 13 bases in the middle. CDR3 DNA sequence: TGTGCCAGTAGTATAGTCCTACAGCAAACCGAGCAGTACTTC. Amino acid sequence: CASSIVLQQTEQYF.

The chain has TRBV6-5 and TRBJ2-7, with no clear D. V was trimmed by 2 bases and J by 3 bases, leaving 2 bases between them. CDR1 MNHEY and CDR2 SVGAGI come from the germline V gene. This CDR3 has 11 amino acids. The CDR3, as DNA: TGTGCCAGCAGTTACCTCTACGAGCAGTACTTC. As protein: CASSYLYEQYF.

This clone was seen more than once but under ten times. The rearrangement joins TRBV6-1 to TRBJ2-2; TRBD1 matches at 8 bases. With V trimmed by 8 bases and J by 5 bases, 7 bases remained unmatched. The CDR3 loop spans 14 amino acids. Germline CDR1 is MNHNS and CDR2 is SASEGT. The DNA for the CDR3 is TGTGCCAGCCGGACAGGGCCTAGAACCGGGGAGCTGTTTTTT. This sequence encodes CASRTGPRTGELFF.

This clone was observed a single time. The V and J genes are TRBV10-3 and TRBJ1-3; D is unclear. Trimming removed 0 bases at V and 4 bases at J, with 19 bases between. The V gene's germline CDR1 is ENHRY and CDR2 SYGVKD. CDR3 size: 18 residues. The CDR3 sequence is CAISESGLRGSRGNTIYF. The CDR3, as DNA: TGTGCCATCAGTGAGTCTGGTCTCCGGGGTTCAAGAGGAAACACCATATATTTT.

V gene TRBV7-2 combines with J gene TRBJ1-6; 8 nucleotides align to TRBD1. This CDR3 contains 14 residues. CDR1 is SGHTA, CDR2 FQGNSA, per germline. V lost 8 bases, J lost 7 bases, and 7 bases stayed unmatched. The CDR3 region is CASSTRQGNSPLHF. DNA for the CDR3: TGTGCCAGCTCCACCCGACAGGGGAATTCACCCCTCCACTTT.